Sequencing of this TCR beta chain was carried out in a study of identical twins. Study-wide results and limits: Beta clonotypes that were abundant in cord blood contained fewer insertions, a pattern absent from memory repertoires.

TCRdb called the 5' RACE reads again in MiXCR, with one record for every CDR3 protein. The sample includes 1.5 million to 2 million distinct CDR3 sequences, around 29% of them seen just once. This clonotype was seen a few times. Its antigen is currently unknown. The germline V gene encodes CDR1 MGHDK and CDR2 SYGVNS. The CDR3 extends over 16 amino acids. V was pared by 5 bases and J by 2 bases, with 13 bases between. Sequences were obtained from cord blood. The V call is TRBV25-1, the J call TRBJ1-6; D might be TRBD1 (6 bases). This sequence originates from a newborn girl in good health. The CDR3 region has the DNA TGTGCCAGCAGTCCGAAGGGGGTGGCCTATAATTCACCCCTCCACTTT. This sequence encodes CASSPKGVAYNSPLHF. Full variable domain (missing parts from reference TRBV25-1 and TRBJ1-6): EADIYQTPRYLVIGTGKKITLECSQTMGHDKMYWYQQDPGMELHLIHYSYGVNSTEKGDLSSESTVSRIRTEHFPLTLESARPSHTSQYLCASSPKGVAYNSPLHFGNGTRLTVT.